This paragraph covers one TCR beta chain sequence. Its antigen remains unidentified. The ends were cut back, 7 bases at V and 8 bases at J, with 12 bases in the middle. Germline assignment: CDR1 LGHNT and CDR2 FRNRAP. There are 12 residues in the CDR3. This specimen belongs to a study of shared clonotypes between healthy human individuals. Notes on the study in general: Richness estimates generally favored naive over memory subsets. Several donors held about 5% of naive CD4 clonotypes in common. Genetic and exposure-history diversity was limited by the few donors.

Assay execution proceeded at the deep level. Produced via immunoSEQ multiplex PCR; TCRdb's table is partial and in-frame only. The sample has approximately 1.1 million clones; approximately 80% are singletons. The chain recombines TRBV12-5 with TRBJ2-1; D may correspond to TRBD1 or TRBD2 (5 bases each). The source of this sequence is a man between 18 and 29 years old in good health. Some clones in this sample may be carry-over from other donors' samples. Sequenced input: memory CD4+ T cells from PBMCs. Subset noted: CD45RA-negative fraction. The CDR3 DNA reads as TGTGCTAGTGCTCCAGTGGGGGATGAGCAGTTCTTC. It translates to CASAPVGDEQFF.